This entry concerns a single T cell receptor beta chain. Its antigen is not known. This CDR3 is built from 12 residues. Between the trimmed V and J ends, which lost 1 base and 10 bases, there was a span of 7 bases. Germline V gives CDR1 KGHSH, CDR2 LQKENI. A sample-barcoded 5' primer and a J-beta primer mix were used in a second PCR of roughly 7 to 11 cycles. TCRdb used MiXCR to reprocess the 5' RACE reads, holding one entry per CDR3 protein. Among approximately 810,000 distinct CDR3 sequences listed, approximately 35% were seen once. The data belong to a study of blood T cells in healthy people across ages. Whole-study findings and limits: With donor CMV status unknown, expanded clonotype changes were possibly confounded. Strong correlation was found linking TCR beta diversity to naive T cell percentage.

The authors isolated at least 7 million PBMCs per sample. The sample consisted of blood. The receptor was derived from a man aged 18 to 29 in good health. J is TRBJ1-4 and V is TRBV18; D uncertain. The CDR3 region is CASSPQEGKLFF. The DNA for the CDR3 is TGTGCCAGCTCACCACAGGAGGGAAAACTGTTTTTT.